This paragraph covers one T cell receptor beta chain sequence. This specimen belongs to a study of cytomegalovirus exposure and HLA in healthy donors. Looking at the study overall: Of roughly 400 genotyped donors, 81% grouped in the Caucasian-associated ancestry cluster.

The ends were cut back, 8 bases at V and 7 bases at J, with 17 bases in the middle. From germline, CDR1 is MDHEN and CDR2 SYDVKM. This CDR3 is 13 amino acids long. With 60 Vbeta and 13 Jbeta primers, the PCR was carried out. Assay used: immunoSEQ multiplex PCR; TCRdb lists only in-frame clones, some missing. Found here are 170,000 or so clones, under 85% of them singletons; the top ten hold around 1.6%. These donors, healthy bone marrow donors, were studied. This sequence joins TRBV28 and TRBJ1-2, with D perhaps matching TRBD1 (5 bases). This TCR came from a man between 45 and 60 years old in good health and CMV-seronegative. Sequenced: PBMCs. The CDR3 spells CASGIVGGSGYTF. The CDR3 coding sequence is TGTGCCAGCGGTATCGTTGGGGGGAGTGGCTACACCTTC.